These 20 T cell receptor beta chains were all obtained from the same sample, sequenced in a study of T cell responses to AZD1222 COVID-19 vaccine. The data were produced by immunoSEQ multiplex PCR, yet TCRdb's version contains in-frame clones alone and is incomplete. The table has approximately 82,000 clones, roughly 90% seen once; the top ten hold about 5.2%. The sample here was peripheral blood, taken on day 0 of AZD1222 vaccination. These receptors originate from an adult in good health.

The DNA of the CDR3 is TGTGCCAGCAGCTTGACTAGCGGGGACTACGAGCAGTACTTC. Translated, it gives CASSLTSGDYEQYF. V gene TRBV11-2 combines with J gene TRBJ2-7; 11 bases map to TRBD2. CDR3 size: 14 residues. Germline values: CDR1 SGHAT, CDR2 FQNNGV. Trimming took 3 bases from V and 3 from J; bases not matched to a gene: 1.

The count of this clone is one. The chain uses TRBV3-1 (or the pseudogene TRBV3-2) and TRBJ2-7, with D possibly matching TRBD2 (5 bases). The CDR3 has 16 amino acids. CDR1 is LGHDT and CDR2 is YNNKEL in the germline V gene (reference sequence). With 0 bases removed from V and 2 bases from J, the gap between germline ends came to 14 bases. CDR3 sequence: CASSQDTDGEAYEQYF. DNA of the CDR3: TGTGCCAGCAGCCAAGATACGGACGGGGAAGCCTACGAGCAGTACTTC.

This clone was detected once. The rearrangement links TRBV19 to TRBJ1-1; D gene ambiguous. This CDR3 contains 13 residues. In germline, CDR1 is LNHDA, CDR2 SQIVND (reference sequence). V lost 7 bases and J 4 bases, leaving 13 bases between the germline ends. CDR3 protein: CASIFRPGTEAFF. As DNA, the CDR3 is TGTGCCAGTATTTTCCGTCCCGGCACTGAAGCTTTCTTT. Using reference TRBV19 and TRBJ1-1 for the parts outside the CDR3, the full variable domain is DGGITQSPKYLFRKEGQNVTLSCEQNLNHDAMYWYRQDPGQGLRLIYYSQIVNDFQKGDIAEGYSVSREKKESFPLTVTSAQKNPTAFYLCASIFRPGTEAFFGQGTRLTVV.

The V gene is TRBV28, the J gene TRBJ1-2; D possibly corresponds to TRBD1 (6 bases). The CDR3 totals 13 residues. Germline V gene lookup returns CDR1 MDHEN and CDR2 SYDVKM. The V end was cut by 8 bases, the J end by 4 bases, with 14 bases between. This CDR3 is CASGDRKFYGYTF. The DNA for the CDR3 is TGTGCCAGCGGAGACAGGAAATTCTATGGCTACACCTTC.

This clone was picked up a small number of times. The chain joins TRBV6-5 to TRBJ2-1; possible D gene TRBD1, 5 bases. V lost 0 bases and J lost 10, with 13 bases in between. Germline V gene lookup returns CDR1 MNHEY and CDR2 SVGAGI. The CDR3 totals 14 residues. Here the CDR3 reads CASSYSEGQGEQFF. CDR3 coding DNA: TGTGCCAGCAGTTACTCTGAAGGACAAGGCGAGCAGTTCTTC.

The chain joins TRBV25-1 to TRBJ2-3; weak D call: TRBD1 (6 bases). V lost 6 bases and J 6 bases, leaving 13 bases between the germline ends. CDR1 and CDR2 (germline): MGHDK, SYGVNS. The CDR3 has 13 amino acids. The CDR3 is CASRIQGSDTQYF. CDR3 DNA: TGTGCCAGCAGGATACAGGGTTCTGATACGCAGTATTTT.

This clone was detected only once. The chain carries TRBV19 and TRBJ1-2; TRBD1 matches at 8 bases. Trimming took 4 bases from V and 7 from J; bases not matched to a gene: 11. This CDR3 is 15 amino acids long. The germline V gene has CDR1 LNHDA and CDR2 SQIVND (reference sequence). The CDR3 sequence: CASSKATGGGSGYTF. The CDR3 DNA follows: TGTGCCAGTAGTAAGGCAACAGGGGGAGGCAGTGGCTACACCTTC.

The chain couples TRBV18 to TRBJ1-1; TRBD1 is a possible D gene (5 bases). The germline gives CDR1 KGHSH, CDR2 LQKENI. This CDR3 contains 12 residues. V was trimmed by 6 bases and J by 5 bases, leaving 10 bases between them. The CDR3, as DNA: TGTGCCAGCTCCTACAGGATAACTGAAGCTTTCTTT. It specifies CASSYRITEAFF.

V usage is TRBV6-5 and J usage is TRBJ1-6, with TRBD1 as a possible D gene (6 bases). The ends were cut back, 6 bases at V and 10 bases at J, with 16 bases in the middle. The CDR3 has 14 residues. In germline, CDR1 is MNHEY, CDR2 SVGAGI. The CDR3 spells CASSPGDKGSPLHF. In DNA form, the CDR3 reads TGTGCCAGCAGCCCAGGGGACAAAGGGTCACCCCTCCACTTT.

The count of this clone is one. The chain is built from TRBV7-6 and TRBJ2-3, with D possibly being TRBD2 (5 bases). V was shortened by 2 bases and J by 3 bases, with 6 bases between the two germline ends. Per the germline V gene, CDR1 is SGHVS and CDR2 is FNYEAQ. The CDR3 totals 13 residues. CDR3 sequence: CASSLRRTDTQYF. The CDR3 nucleotides read TGTGCCAGCAGCTTACGGAGGACAGATACGCAGTATTTT.

Comments on this clone: The identical CDR3 is also encoded by other nucleotide sequences in the sample. The chain combines TRBV19 with TRBJ2-7; 8 bases map to TRBD1. CDR1 is LNHDA and CDR2 is SQIVND in the germline V gene (reference sequence). V trimming: 4 bases; J trimming: 2 bases; junction bases outside the gene matches: 4. CDR3 length equals 14 residues. CDR3 sequence (DNA): TGTGCCAGTAGTACCGGGACAGGTCCCTACGAGCAGTACTTC. Residues: CASSTGTGPYEQYF.

The gene calls are TRBV27 and TRBJ1-2, with TRBD1 matching over 8 bases. This CDR3 spans 14 amino acids. Germline assignment: CDR1 MNHEY and CDR2 SMNVEV (reference sequence). The junction had 8 bases not matched to a gene; V was cut back by 3 bases and J by 8 bases. CDR3 DNA sequence: TGTGCCAGCAGTTTCGGCAGGGGGCATAGCGGCTACACCTTC. As protein: CASSFGRGHSGYTF.

The chain combines TRBV18 with TRBJ1-5; 7 bases align to TRBD1. CDR1 and CDR2 (germline): KGHSH, LQKENI. CDR3 length equals 15 residues. V lost 3 bases, J lost 4 bases, and 6 bases stayed unmatched. CDR3 loop: CASSPFGTANQPQHF. The CDR3 nucleotides are TGTGCCAGCTCACCCTTTGGGACAGCAAATCAGCCCCAGCATTTT.

The chain employs TRBV12-3 or TRBV12-4 and TRBJ1-5; the D is unclear. The CDR3 has 12 residues. V lost 6 bases, J lost 12 bases, and 15 bases lay in between. CDR3 sequence (DNA): TGTGCCAGCAGCCACATCAGGACCCTCCAGCATTTT. Protein sequence: CASSHIRTLQHF.

The chain joins TRBV30 to TRBJ1-2; D uncertain. The CDR3 extends over 12 amino acids. CDR1 and CDR2 from the germline V gene are GTSNPN and SVGIG (reference sequence). Between the trimmed V and J ends, which lost 4 bases and 3 bases, there was a span of 9 bases. CDR3 sequence: CAWKDGYYGYTF. CDR3 bases: TGTGCCTGGAAGGACGGGTACTATGGCTACACCTTC.

The chain links TRBV18 to TRBJ2-5; D gene uncertain. The CDR3 contains 12 residues. Germline CDR1 and CDR2: KGHSH and LQKENI. V was cut by 6 bases and J by 5 bases, with 10 bases left in between. CDR3 in amino acids: CASSLIRETQYF. The CDR3 region has the DNA TGTGCCAGCTCCCTGATCAGGGAGACCCAGTACTTC.

The genes are TRBV29-1 and TRBJ2-6; unclear D gene. The V gene lost 5 bases and the J gene lost 1 base, with 6 bases spanning the gap. Germline V CDR1 and CDR2: SQVTM, ANQGSEA. The CDR3 is made up of 13 amino acids. CDR3 bases: TGCAGCGTTACCTCTTCTGGGGCCAACGTCCTGACTTTC. Residues: CSVTSSGANVLTF. Variable domain in full (rest from reference TRBV29-1 and TRBJ2-6): SAVISQKPSRDICQRGTSLTIQCQVDSQVTMMFWYRQQPGQSLTLIATANQGSEATYESGFVIDKFPISRPNLTFSTLTVSNMSPEDSSIYLCSVTSSGANVLTFGAGSRLTVL.

This clone was found a few times. V gene TRBV5-4 combines with J gene TRBJ2-5; 11 bases are a match to TRBD1. Trimming cost V 5 bases and J 13 bases; bases outside gene matches: 7. The V gene's germline CDR1 is SGHNT and CDR2 YYREEE (reference sequence). This CDR3 has 12 amino acids. The CDR3 reads CASSWTGGPSYF. The CDR3 nucleotides read TGTGCCAGCAGTTGGACAGGGGGCCCCTCGTACTTC.

The rearrangement links TRBV6-5 to TRBJ2-3, with a possible D match to TRBD1 (6 bases). This CDR3 is built from 16 residues. CDR1 and CDR2 (germline): MNHEY, SVGAGI. Trimming took 3 bases from V and 1 from J, leaving 14 bases between them. This CDR3 reads CASSYKGDLGTDTQYF. The CDR3 coding sequence is TGTGCCAGCAGTTATAAGGGGGACCTAGGCACAGATACGCAGTATTTT.

The chain carries TRBV2 and TRBJ1-2; 9 bases fit TRBD1. V lost 4 bases and J lost 4; bases outside the gene matches: 10. The germline gives CDR1 SNHLY, CDR2 FYNNEI. This CDR3 comprises 16 residues. The CDR3 loop is CASSVSRDRVSYGYTF. In DNA, the CDR3 is TGTGCCAGCAGTGTGTCCCGGGACAGGGTTTCCTATGGCTACACCTTC.